One and the same sample provided the 15 T cell receptor beta chains below, sequenced in a study of CD8 T cells in ankylosing spondylitis. One entry per CDR3 protein, called by TCRdb with MiXCR from the 5' RACE reads. Among some 200,000 distinct CDR3 sequences listed, 20% to 30% were seen once. Sequencing input: blood, either unsorted or a sorted T cell fraction (not recorded which). The origin of the receptors is a male donor with ankylosing spondylitis or in good health (not recorded which).

This clonotype was seen many times. The chain combines TRBV24-1 with TRBJ1-1; no firm D call. The germline CDR1 and CDR2 sequences are KGHDR and SFDVKD. The CDR3 covers 13 residues. The V gene lost 3 bases and the J gene lost 4 bases, with 8 bases spanning the gap. The CDR3 here is CATSDVRTTEAFF. CDR3 nucleotide sequence: TGTGCCACCAGTGATGTCAGGACCACTGAAGCTTTCTTT.

The table lists this clonotype with many counts. The chain recombines TRBV20-1 with TRBJ1-5; D is ambiguous. The CDR3 runs 13 residues. Trimming took off 3 bases at V and 4 bases at J, with 10 bases between the two ends. The germline CDR1 and CDR2 sequences are DFQATT and SNEGSKA (reference sequence). The CDR3 DNA follows: TGCAGTGCTAGCAGTTCCGCAAATCAGCCCCAGCATTTT. As protein: CSASSSANQPQHF.

This clonotype was picked up many times. The chain couples TRBV5-1 to TRBJ1-1, with D unclear. Trimming shortened V by 0 bases and J by 1 base, and 10 bases separated the two germline ends. The CDR3 is made up of 15 amino acids. CDR1 and CDR2 (germline): SGHRS, YFSETQ. Here the CDR3 reads CASSLVAATNTEAFF. CDR3 in DNA: TGCGCCAGCAGCTTGGTGGCAGCGACGAACACTGAAGCTTTCTTT.

This clonotype was found many times. The chain combines TRBV4-2 with TRBJ1-4; maybe TRBD1 (6 bases). CDR1 is LGHNA and CDR2 is YNFKEQ in the germline V gene. With 0 bases removed from V and 8 bases from J, the gap between germline ends came to 13 bases. The CDR3 runs 15 residues. The CDR3 spells CASSQEAGAREKLFF. CDR3 bases: TGTGCCAGCAGCCAAGAGGCAGGGGCCAGGGAAAAACTGTTTTTT.

The chain carries TRBV4-2 and TRBJ2-2, with TRBD2 matching 13 bases. The CDR3 contains 22 residues. V trimming: 1 base; J trimming: 7 bases; junction bases outside the gene matches: 21. Per germline, CDR1 LGHNA and CDR2 YNFKEQ. In DNA form, the CDR3 reads TGTGCCAGCAGCCAAGCCTTTCGGACTAGCGGGAGACCGCCCACTCCGATCGGGGAGCTGTTTTTT. Protein sequence: CASSQAFRTSGRPPTPIGELFF.

This clonotype was seen at least ten times. The chain recombines TRBV4-1 with TRBJ2-3; D is ambiguous. Germline-derived CDR1 and CDR2 are MGHRA and YSYEKL. This CDR3 is built from 13 residues. The V gene lost 4 bases and the J gene lost 4 bases, with 9 bases spanning the gap. The CDR3 DNA is TGCGCCAGCAGCCCAATACATGCAGATACGCAGTATTTT. It specifies CASSPIHADTQYF.

The chain uses TRBV20-1 and TRBJ1-1; possible D gene TRBD1, 5 bases. CDR3 length: 11 amino acids. The ends were cut back, 5 bases at V and 6 bases at J, with 10 bases in the middle. Germline V gene data show CDR1 as DFQATT and CDR2 as SNEGSKA (reference sequence). In DNA, the CDR3 is TGCAGTGCTGCAGGGACGGCTGAAGCTTTCTTT. It codes for CSAAGTAEAFF.

This sequence joins TRBV6-1 and TRBJ1-5; D possibly corresponds to TRBD1 (6 bases). The length of the CDR3 is 16 residues. With 5 bases removed from V and 0 bases from J, the gap between germline ends came to 14 bases. The germline gives CDR1 MNHNS, CDR2 SASEGT. CDR3 coding DNA: TGTGCCAGCAGTAGGTGGGGACATTCTAGCAATCAGCCCCAGCATTTT. Translating it yields CASSRWGHSSNQPQHF.

This clonotype was seen repeatedly, ten times or more. The chain has TRBV19 and TRBJ1-5; D is unclear. CDR3 length: 15 amino acids. Trimming took 5 bases from V and 4 from J, leaving 15 bases between them. The germline V gene encodes CDR1 LNHDA and CDR2 SQIVND (reference sequence). The CDR3: CASSPGTGGNQPQHF. In DNA, the CDR3 is TGTGCCAGTAGTCCAGGCACCGGAGGTAATCAGCCCCAGCATTTT.

The table lists this clonotype with many counts. The gene calls are TRBV5-1 and TRBJ2-5, with D tentatively TRBD1 or TRBD2 (6 bases each). The V gene's germline CDR1 is SGHRS and CDR2 YFSETQ. The CDR3 contains 18 residues. The ends were cut back, 1 base at V and 0 bases at J, with 19 bases in the middle. The CDR3 DNA reads as TGCGCCAGCAGCTTGTATGGAGGGGGTATGGTTAACCAAGAGACCCAGTACTTC. Translating it yields CASSLYGGGMVNQETQYF. Supplemented by reference TRBV5-1 and TRBJ2-5, the full variable domain reads KAGVTQTPRYLIKTRGQQVTLSCSPISGHRSVSWYQQTPGQGLQFLFEYFSETQRNKGNFPGRFSGRQFSNSRSEMNVSTLELGDSALYLCASSLYGGGMVNQETQYFGPGTRLLVL.

At least ten counts were recorded for this clonotype. The chain has TRBV11-2 and TRBJ1-2; maybe TRBD1 (5 bases). This CDR3 is built from 13 residues. Germline assignment: CDR1 SGHAT and CDR2 FQNNGV. Trimming pared 4 bases from V and 4 bases from J, leaving 10 bases between. DNA for the CDR3: TGTGCCAGCAGCTCAGACGGGGGCTATGGCTACACCTTC. This encodes CASSSDGGYGYTF.

This clonotype was detected a few times. The chain joins TRBV18 to TRBJ1-1; D is unresolved. V was cut by 4 bases and J by 4 bases, with 13 bases left in between. The CDR3 is 14 amino acids. Germline V gives CDR1 KGHSH, CDR2 LQKENI. CDR3 in DNA: TGTGCCAGCTCACTCCTAGAGTCGGGCACTGAAGCTTTCTTT. Residues: CASSLLESGTEAFF. The full variable domain, with the rest looked up from reference TRBV18 and TRBJ1-1, is NAGVMQNPRHLVRRRGQEARLRCSPMKGHSHVYWYRQLPEEGLKFMVYLQKENIIDESGMPKERFSAEFPKEGPSILRIQQVVRGDSAAYFCASSLLESGTEAFFGQGTRLTVV.

V is TRBV4-3 and J is TRBJ2-1, with D maybe TRBD2 (5 bases). CDR1 is LGHNA and CDR2 is YSLEER in the germline V gene. Trimming pared 3 bases from V and 3 bases from J, leaving 12 bases between. The length of the CDR3 is 15 residues. CDR3 coding DNA: TGCGCCAGCAGCCAGAGGATCCGGGACTACAATGAGCAGTTCTTC. This encodes CASSQRIRDYNEQFF.

The chain joins TRBV12-3 or TRBV12-4 to TRBJ2-3; a possible D gene is TRBD1 (6 bases). CDR3 length: 14 residues. V shed 3 bases and J shed 4 bases, with 11 bases lying between them. The CDR3 coding sequence is TGTGCCAGCAGTTTTCCCAGGGGATCAGATACGCAGTATTTT. Amino acid sequence: CASSFPRGSDTQYF.

This clonotype was counted many times. The rearrangement uses TRBV11-2 and TRBJ2-5, with D possibly matching TRBD2 (6 bases). Per germline, CDR1 SGHAT and CDR2 FQNNGV. Trimming removed 8 bases from V and 3 bases from J, with 16 bases in between. There are 14 residues in the CDR3. As DNA, the CDR3 is TGTGCCAGCTCCCGGGACTTTCGTAAAGAGACCCAGTACTTC. Its protein is CASSRDFRKETQYF.